Shown below are 28 T cell receptor beta chains from a single sample sequenced in a study of blood T cells in healthy people across ages. PCR was performed a second time for about 7 to 11 cycles using a sample-barcoded 5' primer and a J-beta primer mix. MiXCR, applied by TCRdb to the 5' RACE reads, yields one record per CDR3 protein. In the table there are over 1,500,000 distinct CDR3 sequences, around 42% of which are singletons. The sample taken for sequencing was blood. All receptors derive from a human donor in good health.

This clonotype was counted once. This chain joins TRBV9 and TRBJ2-7; D is possibly TRBD1 (5 bases). The DNA end is a closer match to TRBJ2-5, so the J assignment may be wrong. There are 16 residues in the CDR3. The germline CDR1 and CDR2 sequences are SGDLS and YYNGEE. In DNA, the CDR3 is TGTGCCAGCAGCCCTGGAGACAGATTAGAGGCAGAGACCCAGTACTTC. This translates into CASSPGDRLEAETQYF.

The genes are TRBV9 and TRBJ2-3; weak D call: TRBD1 (7 bases). The CDR3 runs to 15 residues. V lost 4 bases, J lost 1 base, and 13 bases lay in between. Germline values: CDR1 SGDLS, CDR2 YYNGEE. The CDR3 nucleotides read TGTGCCAGCAGCCCAGGGGGGCGGGGCACAGATACGCAGTATTTT. Its translation is CASSPGGRGTDTQYF.

The V and J genes are TRBV7-2 and TRBJ2-5; 7 bases agree with TRBD2. Trimming cost V 1 base and J 1 base; bases outside gene matches: 6. CDR1 and CDR2 (germline): SGHTA, FQGNSA. This CDR3 has 16 residues. This CDR3 reads CASSLGSWGGQETQYF. For the CDR3, the DNA is TGTGCCAGCAGCTTAGGATCGTGGGGGGGCCAAGAGACCCAGTACTTC.

This clonotype has a count of ten or more. This chain uses TRBV27 with TRBJ2-1; D is unresolved. Trimming stripped 7 bases from V and 0 bases from J, with 10 bases between. CDR3 size: 14 residues. Per the germline V gene, CDR1 is MNHEY and CDR2 is SMNVEV (reference sequence). CDR3 in DNA: TGTGCCAGCACCCGGACGGACTCCTACAATGAGCAGTTCTTC. Translation gives CASTRTDSYNEQFF.

The chain carries TRBV9 and TRBJ2-3, with TRBD2 identical over 12 bases. CDR1 and CDR2 (germline): SGDLS, YYNGEE. This CDR3 has 18 amino acids. Germline trimming cut 3 bases from V and 2 bases from J; bases unmatched to any gene: 10. Written as DNA, the CDR3 is TGTGCCAGCAGCGCACCGACTAGCGGGGGTTTGAACACAGATACGCAGTATTTT. It yields the protein CASSAPTSGGLNTDTQYF.

In this sample, this clonotype turned up a few times. The chain joins TRBV20-1 to TRBJ1-5; D is unclear. Germline CDR1 DFQATT, CDR2 SNEGSKA (reference sequence). V dropped 1 base and J dropped 2 bases, with 9 bases sitting between them. This CDR3 is built from 14 residues. The CDR3 DNA follows: TGCAGTGCTAGAGCAGAATGGGGCAATCAGCCCCAGCATTTT. Translated, it gives CSARAEWGNQPQHF.

The chain carries TRBV28 and TRBJ2-6; D possibly matches TRBD1 or TRBD2 (5 bases each). The germline CDR1 and CDR2 sequences are MDHEN and SYDVKM. V shed 5 bases and J shed 2 bases, with 16 bases lying between them. The CDR3 totals 17 residues. CDR3 residues: CASSPVGAAAGANVLTF. In DNA, the CDR3 is TGTGCCAGCAGTCCCGTTGGGGCAGCGGCTGGGGCCAACGTCCTGACTTTC.

The CDR3: CAITPRPANEQFF. The CDR3 region has the DNA TGTGCCATCACGCCAAGGCCTGCGAATGAGCAGTTCTTC. The chain is built from TRBV10-3 and TRBJ2-1; no clear D gene. Trimming cost V 7 bases and J 7 bases, with 14 bases left between them. The CDR3 runs 13 residues. Germline assignment: CDR1 ENHRY and CDR2 SYGVKD.

A word on this clonotype: Germline and junction disagree at one end, which may indicate a read error. The CDR3: CTSSQGGHHTEAFF. The CDR3 region has the DNA TGTACCAGCAGCCAAGGTGGGCACCACACTGAAGCTTTCTTT. The chain is built from TRBV4-2 and TRBJ1-1, with D uncertain. Looked up from germline, CDR1 is LGHNA and CDR2 is YNFKEQ. The CDR3 runs to 14 residues.

This clonotype was observed a few times. This chain joins TRBV6-6 and TRBJ2-1, with 7 bases aligning to TRBD2. The CDR3 consists of 17 residues. V lost 4 bases to trimming and J lost 0 bases; unmatched junction nucleotides: 9. Germline V gene data show CDR1 as MNHNY and CDR2 as SVGAGI (reference sequence). CDR3 nucleotides: TGTGCCAGCAGTTCCCCGGGGGGTTCTAACTCCTACAATGAGCAGTTCTTC. Amino acid sequence: CASSSPGGSNSYNEQFF.

This sequence joins TRBV4-2 and TRBJ1-1, with D maybe TRBD1 (5 bases). Trimming removed 4 bases from V and 2 bases from J, with 23 bases in between. Germline V gene data show CDR1 as LGHNA and CDR2 as YNFKEQ. CDR3 length: 18 residues. The CDR3 here is CASSLNLGANPINTEAFF. The DNA of the CDR3 is TGTGCCAGCAGCCTCAATTTAGGGGCCAACCCCATCAACACTGAAGCTTTCTTT.

This clonotype was counted a few times. The V gene is TRBV2, the J gene TRBJ1-4, with D uncertain. The V gene's germline CDR1 is SNHLY and CDR2 FYNNEI. Trimming removed 6 bases at V and 4 bases at J, with 12 bases between. The CDR3 loop spans 14 amino acids. The CDR3 DNA is TGTGCCAGCAGACCCATAGGGCTTAATGAAAAACTGTTTTTT. This sequence encodes CASRPIGLNEKLFF.

The CDR3 region is CASRDSGTGKDQPQHF. The CDR3 DNA reads as TGTGCCAGCAGGGATTCCGGGACAGGGAAGGATCAGCCCCAGCATTTT. The chain recombines TRBV6-2 or TRBV6-3 with TRBJ1-5; TRBD1 agrees at 9 bases. V gave up 6 bases and J gave up 5 bases; unmatched junction bases: 11. The V gene's germline CDR1 is MNHEY and CDR2 SVGEGT. This CDR3 has 16 amino acids.

This clonotype has just a few counts. The DNA for the CDR3 is TGTGCCAGCAGTTTATTAACAGACAGGGGGCCTCAGCCCCAGCATTTT. Translated, it gives CASSLLTDRGPQPQHF. The rearrangement joins TRBV28 to TRBJ1-5; TRBD1 agrees at 10 bases. The CDR3 is made up of 16 amino acids. Germline CDR1 is MDHEN and CDR2 is SYDVKM. V lost 1 base to trimming and J lost 6 bases; unmatched junction nucleotides: 6.

This chain joins TRBV29-1 and TRBJ2-5; D possibly corresponds to TRBD1 (6 bases). Germline CDR1 and CDR2: SQVTM and ANQGSEA. The CDR3 extends over 15 amino acids. V dropped 3 bases and J dropped 5 bases, with 19 bases sitting between them. The CDR3 spells CSVDSFRQGSETQYF. The DNA for the CDR3 is TGCAGCGTTGACAGTTTCAGGCAGGGGTCGGAGACCCAGTACTTC.

This clonotype was counted ten times or more. The chain has TRBV12-3 or TRBV12-4 and TRBJ2-1; the match to TRBD1 covers 7 bases. The J segment lost 10 bases and the V segment lost 6 bases, leaving 6 bases of the junction unmatched. The CDR3 sequence is 12 residues long. The DNA of the CDR3 is TGTGCCAGCAGCCGAGGGACAGACGAGCAGTTCTTC. Its protein is CASSRGTDEQFF.

The chain carries TRBV7-2 and TRBJ2-4; TRBD2 might be the D (6 bases). The CDR3 sequence is 14 residues long. CDR1 SGHTA and CDR2 FQGNSA come from the germline V gene. Trimming cost V 5 bases and J 8 bases, with 16 bases left between them. The CDR3 loop reads CASSTRRELDIQYF. The CDR3 DNA follows: TGTGCCAGCAGCACCCGGAGGGAGTTGGACATTCAGTACTTC.

The table lists this clonotype with a few counts. The chain has TRBV9 and TRBJ2-1; a weak D match, TRBD2 (5 bases). CDR1 and CDR2 from the germline V gene are SGDLS and YYNGEE. Trimming left V 2 bases short and J 6 bases short, with 9 bases between. This CDR3 spans 13 amino acids. The CDR3 DNA is TGTGCCAGCAGCGTCGCTAGCTTCAATGAGCAGTTCTTC. This gives the protein CASSVASFNEQFF.

The chain is built from TRBV3-1 and TRBJ2-1, with 10 bases that match TRBD2. Trimming at V came to 4 bases and at J to 7 bases, leaving 13 bases not matched to a gene. In germline, CDR1 is LGHDT, CDR2 YNNKEL (reference sequence). The CDR3 totals 17 residues. CDR3 DNA sequence: TGTGCCAGCAGCCCAACGTTAGCGGGGGGAGGCGAGAATGAGCAGTTCTTC. Protein product: CASSPTLAGGGENEQFF.

This clonotype has a single count. A much larger clone differs from this one at a single base, so this may be a read error. The V gene is TRBV7-9, the J gene TRBJ1-2, with D unclear. Germline V gene sequence: CDR1 SEHNR, CDR2 FQNEAQ (reference sequence). Trimming left V 5 bases short and J 2 bases short, with 15 bases between. The CDR3 sequence is 15 residues long. The CDR3 nucleotides read TGTGCCAGCAGCCCCAAAGGACGGGCGAACTATGGCTACACCTTC. The encoded protein is CASSPKGRANYGYTF.

V and J are TRBV7-3 and TRBJ2-5; tentative D call: TRBD1 (5 bases). This CDR3 is 17 amino acids long. Germline-derived CDR1 and CDR2 are SGHTA and FQGTGA. V was trimmed by 0 bases and J by 5 bases, leaving 19 bases between them. The CDR3 coding sequence is TGTGCCAGCAGCTTAACGTTTACAGGCAGGTCTGGTGAGACCCAGTACTTC. Its protein product is CASSLTFTGRSGETQYF.

In its sample, this clonotype was seen a few times. V and J are TRBV7-6 and TRBJ2-1, with a possible D match to TRBD2 (7 bases). Trimming shortened V by 0 bases and J by 8 bases, and 17 bases separated the two germline ends. CDR1 and CDR2 (germline): SGHVS, FNYEAQ. The CDR3 extends over 16 amino acids. The CDR3 reads CASSLAGGVTGYEQFF. Here the CDR3 DNA reads TGTGCCAGCAGCTTAGCGGGAGGGGTTACAGGGTATGAGCAGTTCTTC. Complete variable domain (other parts from reference TRBV7-6 and TRBJ2-1): GAGVSQSPRYKVTKRGQDVALRCDPISGHVSLYWYRQALGQGPEFLTYFNYEAQQDKSGLPNDRFSAERPEGSISTLTIQRTEQRDSAMYRCASSLAGGVTGYEQFFGPGTRLTVL.

This clonotype occurred a few times. The chain carries TRBV29-1 and TRBJ2-3; 7 positions agree with TRBD1. Unmatched junction bases numbered 16, after V lost 5 bases and J lost 2 bases. The CDR3 is made up of 17 amino acids. Germline CDR1 is SQVTM and CDR2 is ANQGSEA. CDR3 nucleotide sequence: TGCAGCGTTAGTCCCTTGGGCGGACAGGTGCTCACAGATACGCAGTATTTT. It translates to CSVSPLGGQVLTDTQYF.

This chain uses TRBV11-2 with TRBJ2-3; no clear D gene. V was cut by 5 bases and J by 4 bases, with 7 bases left in between. The germline gives CDR1 SGHAT, CDR2 FQNNGV. This CDR3 has 12 amino acids. As DNA, the CDR3 is TGTGCCAGCAGCCAGAATTCAGATACGCAGTATTTT. It translates to CASSQNSDTQYF.

The genes are TRBV7-9 and TRBJ2-7, with TRBD2 as a possible D gene (6 bases). Trimming took off 10 bases at V and 0 bases at J, with 19 bases between the two ends. The CDR3 is made up of 15 amino acids. Germline V gene data show CDR1 as SEHNR and CDR2 as FQNEAQ (reference sequence). CDR3 protein: CATSKSGLHSYEQYF. CDR3 in DNA: TGTGCCACTTCGAAAAGCGGACTACACTCCTACGAGCAGTACTTC.

This clonotype was seen more than once but under ten times. The J gene is TRBJ2-7, the V gene TRBV5-8, with 10 bases matching TRBD2. The trim removed 1 base at V and 0 bases at J, leaving 4 bases unmatched. Germline CDR1 reads SGHTS; CDR2 reads YDEGEE. CDR3 size: 16 residues. CDR3 loop: CASSLLAGASSYEQYF. CDR3 in DNA: TGTGCCAGCAGCTTGCTAGCGGGGGCGAGCTCCTACGAGCAGTACTTC.

This chain uses TRBV28 with TRBJ2-1, with no clear D. Germline V gene lookup returns CDR1 MDHEN and CDR2 SYDVKM. The length of the CDR3 is 13 residues. The ends were cut back, 1 base at V and 5 bases at J, with 6 bases in the middle. CDR3 loop: CASSLYRNNEQFF. CDR3 nucleotide sequence: TGTGCCAGCAGTTTATACCGAAACAATGAGCAGTTCTTC.

This clonotype was seen more than once but under ten times. The rearrangement joins TRBV12-5 to TRBJ2-1; 9 bases match TRBD2. The length of the CDR3 is 13 residues. J lost 6 bases, V lost 5 bases, and 2 bases had no gene match. Per germline, CDR1 LGHNT and CDR2 FRNRAP. CDR3 in DNA: TGTGCTAGTGGTGTGCGGGGGGGCAATGAGCAGTTCTTC. Its translation is CASGVRGGNEQFF. The variable domain in full, completed from reference TRBV12-5 and TRBJ2-1, reads DARVTQTPRHKVTEMGQEVTMRCQPILGHNTVFWYRQTMMQGLELLAYFRNRAPLDDSGMPKDRFSAEMPDATLATLKIQPSEPRDSAVYFCASGVRGGNEQFFGPGTRLTVL.